This entry features one T cell receptor beta chain sequence. These data originate in a study of blood T cell repertoires in COVID-19. Study as a whole: Sample material is recorded as cDNA or gDNA derived from T cells, B-cell-depleted T cells, or PBMCs.

TCRdb's table, derived via immunoSEQ multiplex PCR, lists solely in-frame clones and lacks some. The sample lists roughly 230,000 clones, roughly 84% occurring once. V gave up 4 bases and J gave up 6 bases, with 21 bases separating them. The CDR3 loop spans 16 amino acids. Germline CDR1 reads MDHEN; CDR2 reads SYDVKM. Participants reported their clinical history, and cohort assignment relied on those reports. V gene TRBV28 combines with J gene TRBJ1-2; maybe TRBD1 (5 bases). Sequencing was performed on PBMCs or T cells enriched from blood (not recorded which). This receptor was obtained from a man between 50 and 59 years old who had recovered from COVID-19. CDR3 nucleotide sequence: TGTGCCAGCAGTTCCCTGCCGGGGGTTAGAAGGCATGGCTACACCTTC. Translated, it gives CASSSLPGVRRHGYTF.